What follows are 7 T cell receptor beta chains derived from one specimen sequenced in a study of blood T cell repertoires in COVID-19. Method: immunoSEQ multiplex PCR; TCRdb's copy keeps in-frame clones and lacks some. The sample has about 210,000 clones, approximately 88% seen once. Sequencing was performed on PBMCs or T cells enriched from blood (not recorded which). All receptors derive from a man younger than 30 with acute COVID-19.

The rearrangement joins TRBV2 to TRBJ2-5, with D possibly being TRBD1 (5 bases). The germline V gene encodes CDR1 SNHLY and CDR2 FYNNEI. V lost 4 bases and J lost 5, with 11 bases in between. The CDR3 extends over 13 amino acids. The DNA of the CDR3 is TGTGCCAGCAGTGCCGACAGAATTGAGACCCAGTACTTC. It is translated as CASSADRIETQYF. Full variable domain (rest looked up from reference TRBV2 and TRBJ2-5): EPEVTQTPSHQVTQMGQEVILRCVPISNHLYFYWYRQILGQKVEFLVSFYNNEISEKSEIFDDQFSVERPDGSNFTLKIRSTKLEDSAMYFCASSADRIETQYFGPGTRLLVL.

J is TRBJ1-2 and V is TRBV6-5, with 8 bases fitting TRBD1. CDR1 is MNHEY, CDR2 SVGAGI, per germline. The V gene end was trimmed by 5 bases and the J gene end by 8 bases; junction bases not matched to a gene: 4. The CDR3 runs to 12 residues. The CDR3 protein is CASSPTGVGYTF. The CDR3 DNA reads TGTGCCAGCAGTCCGACAGGGGTCGGCTACACCTTC.

The chain couples TRBV6-1 to TRBJ1-2; 8 bases align to TRBD1. Germline loops: CDR1 MNHNS, CDR2 SASEGT. The length of the CDR3 is 17 residues. Trimming cost V 0 bases and J 4 bases; bases outside gene matches: 10. The DNA for the CDR3 is TGTGCCAGCAGTGAAGCGTTAGGACAGGGCGGTAGCTATGGCTACACCTTC. Protein product: CASSEALGQGGSYGYTF.

The chain joins TRBV25-1 to TRBJ2-7; 10 bases are a match to TRBD2. CDR3 length equals 16 residues. With V trimmed by 5 bases and J by 3 bases, 10 bases remained unmatched. Germline assignment: CDR1 MGHDK and CDR2 SYGVNS. CDR3 protein: CASSPLSGRADYEQYF. The CDR3 nucleotides read TGTGCCAGCAGTCCCCTCAGCGGGAGGGCCGACTACGAGCAGTACTTC.

The chain employs TRBV7-9 and TRBJ2-2; D gene unclear. Trimming took 0 bases from V and 1 from J, leaving 9 bases between them. The CDR3 sequence is 16 residues long. Germline V gives CDR1 SEHNR, CDR2 FQNEAQ (reference sequence). As DNA, the CDR3 is TGTGCCAGCAGCTTAGCGATTGATAGGAACACCGGGGAGCTGTTTTTT. Translated: CASSLAIDRNTGELFF.

The gene calls are TRBV6-5 and TRBJ1-5, with a weak D call TRBD1 (6 bases). The CDR3 runs to 15 residues. With 6 bases removed from V and 0 bases from J, the gap between germline ends came to 12 bases. Germline V lookup: CDR1 MNHEY, CDR2 SVGAGI. CDR3 sequence: CASSHTGHSNQPQHF. CDR3 bases: TGTGCCAGCAGCCACACAGGGCATAGCAATCAGCCCCAGCATTTT.

This sequence joins TRBV28 and TRBJ2-1; 9 bases map to TRBD1. The CDR3 is made up of 17 amino acids. Germline values: CDR1 MDHEN, CDR2 SYDVKM. V shed 4 bases and J 9 bases; nucleotides not matched to a gene: 16. The CDR3 loop is CASSSLSGTGIEAEQFF. CDR3 DNA sequence: TGTGCCAGCAGTTCCCTTTCCGGGACAGGGATAGAAGCTGAGCAGTTCTTC. Variable domain in full (rest from reference TRBV28 and TRBJ2-1): DVKVTQSSRYLVKRTGEKVFLECVQDMDHENMFWYRQDPGLGLRLIYFSYDVKMKEKGDIPEGYSVSREKKERFSLILESASTNQTSMYLCASSSLSGTGIEAEQFFGPGTRLTVL.